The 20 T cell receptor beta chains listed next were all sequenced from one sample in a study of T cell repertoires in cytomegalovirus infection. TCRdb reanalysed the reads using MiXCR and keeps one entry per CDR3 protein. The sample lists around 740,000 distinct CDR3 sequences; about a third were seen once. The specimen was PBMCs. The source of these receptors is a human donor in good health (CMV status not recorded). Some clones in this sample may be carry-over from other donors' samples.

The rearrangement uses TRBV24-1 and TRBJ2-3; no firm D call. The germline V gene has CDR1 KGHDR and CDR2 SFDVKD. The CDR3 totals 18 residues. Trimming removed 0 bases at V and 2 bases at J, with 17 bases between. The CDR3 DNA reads TGTGCCACCAGTGATTTGCGGTCCGCCACCCGAAACACAGATACGCAGTATTTT. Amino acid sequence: CATSDLRSATRNTDTQYF.

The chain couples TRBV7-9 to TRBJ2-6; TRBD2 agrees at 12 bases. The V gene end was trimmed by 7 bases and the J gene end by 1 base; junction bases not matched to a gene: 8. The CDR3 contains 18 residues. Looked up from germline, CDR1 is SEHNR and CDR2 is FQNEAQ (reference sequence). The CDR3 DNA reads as TGTGCCAGCATAATCCCGGGACTAGCGGGTTCTGGGGCCAACGTCCTGACTTTC. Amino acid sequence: CASIIPGLAGSGANVLTF.

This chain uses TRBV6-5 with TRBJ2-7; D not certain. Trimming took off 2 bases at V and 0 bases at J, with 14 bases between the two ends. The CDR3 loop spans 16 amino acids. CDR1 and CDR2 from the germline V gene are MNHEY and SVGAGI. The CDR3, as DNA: TGTGCCAGCAGTTACACCCGGGCCTTACCCTCCTACGAGCAGTACTTC. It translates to CASSYTRALPSYEQYF.

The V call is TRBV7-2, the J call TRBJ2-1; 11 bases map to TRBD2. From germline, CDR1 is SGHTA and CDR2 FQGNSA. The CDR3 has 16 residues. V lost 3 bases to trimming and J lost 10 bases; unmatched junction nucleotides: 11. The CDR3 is CASSLNSGRAVVEQFF. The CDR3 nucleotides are TGTGCCAGCAGCTTGAATAGCGGGAGGGCCGTGGTCGAGCAGTTCTTC.

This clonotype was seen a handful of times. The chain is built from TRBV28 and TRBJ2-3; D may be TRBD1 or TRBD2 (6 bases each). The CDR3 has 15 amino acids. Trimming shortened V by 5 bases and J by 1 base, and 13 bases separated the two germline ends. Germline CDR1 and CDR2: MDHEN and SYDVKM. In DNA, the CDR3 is TGTGCCAGCAGTGAGGGGGGCCCCCGCACAGATACGCAGTATTTT. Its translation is CASSEGGPRTDTQYF.

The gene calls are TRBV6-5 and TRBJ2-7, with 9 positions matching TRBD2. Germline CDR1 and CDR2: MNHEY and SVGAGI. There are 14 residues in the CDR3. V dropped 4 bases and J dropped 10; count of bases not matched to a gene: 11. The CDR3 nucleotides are TGTGCCAGCAGTTCGGGACTAGCACATTTAGCACAGTACTTC. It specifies CASSSGLAHLAQYF.

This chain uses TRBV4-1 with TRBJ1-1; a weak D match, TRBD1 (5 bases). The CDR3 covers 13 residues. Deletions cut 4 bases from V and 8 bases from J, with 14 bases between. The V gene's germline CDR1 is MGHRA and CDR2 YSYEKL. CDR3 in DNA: TGCGCCAGCAGCCGAGGTGAGGGGACGGAAGCTTTCTTT. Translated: CASSRGEGTEAFF.

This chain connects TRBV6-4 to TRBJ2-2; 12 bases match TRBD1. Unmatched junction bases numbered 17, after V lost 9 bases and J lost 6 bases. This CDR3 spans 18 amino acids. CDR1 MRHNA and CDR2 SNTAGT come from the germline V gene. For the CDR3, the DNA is TGTGCCAGTGCTTTCCGGGACAGGGGGCTTCCGTTCCCCGGGGAGCTGTTTTTT. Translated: CASAFRDRGLPFPGELFF.

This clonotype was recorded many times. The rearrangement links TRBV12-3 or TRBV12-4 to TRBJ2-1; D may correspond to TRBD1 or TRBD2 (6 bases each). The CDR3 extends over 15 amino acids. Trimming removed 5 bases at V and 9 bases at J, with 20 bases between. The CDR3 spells CASSPGAGTGGEQFF. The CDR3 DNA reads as TGTGCCAGCAGTCCGGGGGCAGGGACGGGTGGTGAGCAGTTCTTC.

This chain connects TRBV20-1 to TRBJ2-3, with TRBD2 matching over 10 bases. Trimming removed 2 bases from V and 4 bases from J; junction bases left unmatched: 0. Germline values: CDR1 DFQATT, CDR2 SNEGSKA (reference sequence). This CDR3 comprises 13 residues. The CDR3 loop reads CSARLAGADTQYF. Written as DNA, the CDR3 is TGCAGTGCTAGACTAGCGGGGGCAGATACGCAGTATTTT.

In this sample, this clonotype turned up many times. CDR3 amino acids: CASSLVQQTQYF. For the CDR3, the DNA is TGTGCCAGCAGCTTAGTACAGCAGACCCAGTACTTC. This chain links TRBV7-2 with TRBJ2-5; D not certain. Trimming shortened V by 1 base and J by 6 bases, and 6 bases separated the two germline ends. CDR1 is SGHTA and CDR2 is FQGNSA in the germline V gene. This CDR3 is 12 amino acids long.

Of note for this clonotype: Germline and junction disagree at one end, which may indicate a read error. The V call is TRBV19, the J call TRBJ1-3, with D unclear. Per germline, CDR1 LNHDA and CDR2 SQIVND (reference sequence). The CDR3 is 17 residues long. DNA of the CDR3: TGTGCCAGTAGTATCAGAATCTTCGTGAACTCTGGAAACAACATATATTTT. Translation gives CASSIRIFVNSGNNIYF.

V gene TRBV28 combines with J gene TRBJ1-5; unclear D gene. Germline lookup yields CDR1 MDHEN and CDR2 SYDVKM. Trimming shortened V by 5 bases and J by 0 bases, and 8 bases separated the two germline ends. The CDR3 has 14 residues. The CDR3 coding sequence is TGTGCCAGCAGTCGACGGGTTAGCAATCAGCCCCAGCATTTT. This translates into CASSRRVSNQPQHF.

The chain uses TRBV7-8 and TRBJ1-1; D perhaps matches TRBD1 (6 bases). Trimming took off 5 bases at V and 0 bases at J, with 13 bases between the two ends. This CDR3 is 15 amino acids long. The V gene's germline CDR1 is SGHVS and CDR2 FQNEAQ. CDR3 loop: CASSLWTDMNTEAFF. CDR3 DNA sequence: TGTGCCAGCAGCCTGTGGACAGATATGAACACTGAAGCTTTCTTT.

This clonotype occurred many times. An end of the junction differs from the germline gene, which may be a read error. CDR3 protein: CASSLQGAGYGYTF. CDR3 DNA sequence: TGCGCCAGCAGTCTACAGGGGGCTGGCTATGGCTACACCTTC. The chain uses TRBV12-3 or TRBV12-4 and TRBJ1-2; TRBD1 matches 9 bases. The CDR3 has 14 amino acids.

The CDR3 DNA follows: TGTGCCAGCAGTTCCCTTTCGACTAGCGGAGCGTACGAGCAGTACTTC. Protein product: CASSSLSTSGAYEQYF. The genes are TRBV28 and TRBJ2-7; TRBD2 matches 9 bases. Germline V lookup: CDR1 MDHEN, CDR2 SYDVKM. CDR3 length: 16 amino acids. V lost 4 bases, J lost 4 bases, and 11 bases stayed unmatched.

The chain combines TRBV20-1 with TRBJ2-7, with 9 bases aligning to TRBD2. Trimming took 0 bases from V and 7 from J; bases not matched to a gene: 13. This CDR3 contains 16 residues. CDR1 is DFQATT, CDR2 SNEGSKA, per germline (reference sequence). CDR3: CSARDPTSGFVWEQYF. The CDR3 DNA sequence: TGCAGTGCTAGAGATCCGACTAGCGGATTCGTCTGGGAGCAGTACTTC.

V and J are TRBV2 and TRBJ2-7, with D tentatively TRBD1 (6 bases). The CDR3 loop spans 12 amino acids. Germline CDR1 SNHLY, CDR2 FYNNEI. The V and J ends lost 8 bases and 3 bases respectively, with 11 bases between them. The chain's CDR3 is CASFGGSYEQYF. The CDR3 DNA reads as TGTGCCAGCTTTGGGGGCAGCTACGAGCAGTACTTC.

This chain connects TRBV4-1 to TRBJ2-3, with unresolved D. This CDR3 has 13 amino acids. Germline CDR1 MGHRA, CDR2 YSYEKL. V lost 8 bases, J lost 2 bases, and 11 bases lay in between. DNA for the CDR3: TGCGCCAGCCTAGAGATTAACACAGATACGCAGTATTTT. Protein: CASLEINTDTQYF.

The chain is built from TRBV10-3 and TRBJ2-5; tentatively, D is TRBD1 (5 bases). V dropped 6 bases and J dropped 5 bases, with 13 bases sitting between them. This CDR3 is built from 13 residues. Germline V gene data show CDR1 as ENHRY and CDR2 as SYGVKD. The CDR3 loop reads CAISPGLSETQYF. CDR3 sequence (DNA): TGTGCCATCAGCCCAGGGTTGAGCGAGACCCAGTACTTC.